The next 15 T cell receptor beta chains were all read from a single sample in a study of regulatory T cells in long-lasting Graves disease. Libraries of TCR beta came from iRepertoire HTBI primers plus Arm-PCR of CDR3 regions. MiXCR, run by TCRdb on the multiplex PCR reads, gives a single entry per CDR3 protein. The sample carries 300,000 to 450,000 distinct CDR3 sequences, about a sixth recorded once. Described time point: newly diagnosed GD, antithyroid drugs for less than 3 months. RNA extracted from PBMCs served as the sequencing template. The sequenced sample was peripheral blood mononuclear cells (PBMCs), obtained at new diagnosis, from a patient treated with antithyroid drugs. The receptors come from a female donor with Graves disease.

This clonotype was detected many times. The chain recombines TRBV20-1 with TRBJ1-4, with D maybe TRBD1 (5 bases). The CDR3 has 15 residues. Germline lookup yields CDR1 DFQATT and CDR2 SNEGSKA (reference sequence). The V and J ends lost 2 bases and 5 bases respectively, with 15 bases between them. CDR3 in amino acids: CSARKHAGENEKLFF. The CDR3 coding sequence is TGCAGTGCTAGAAAACATGCGGGGGAGAATGAAAAACTGTTTTTT.

A few counts support this clonotype. The chain combines TRBV27 with TRBJ2-3; a weak D match, TRBD2 (6 bases). This CDR3 has 13 residues. The V end lost 6 bases, the J end lost 6 bases, and 13 bases lay between the germline ends. Per the germline V gene, CDR1 is MNHEY and CDR2 is SMNVEV (reference sequence). The CDR3 loop reads CASSPPAGDTQYF. In DNA form, the CDR3 reads TGTGCCAGCAGCCCCCCGGCGGGGGATACGCAGTATTTT.

This clonotype has a count of ten or more. V gene TRBV20-1 combines with J gene TRBJ2-7, with D possibly TRBD2 on 6 matching bases. Germline CDR1 and CDR2: DFQATT and SNEGSKA (reference sequence). Between the trimmed V and J ends, which lost 0 bases and 7 bases, there was a span of 19 bases. This CDR3 has 15 amino acids. CDR3 DNA sequence: TGCAGTGCTAGAGATAGGCTATCGGGGGATAGGGAGCAGTACTTC. It codes for CSARDRLSGDREQYF.

There are many counts of this clonotype. This chain uses TRBV5-5 with TRBJ2-1, with 7 bases aligning to TRBD1. The J call could be wrong; TRBJ2-5 is a better fit for the DNA end. The germline V gene encodes CDR1 SGHKS and CDR2 YYEKEE (reference sequence). The CDR3 extends over 14 amino acids. The CDR3 DNA reads as TGTGCCAGCAGCTTGGACAGGGGAATCGAGACCCAGTACTTC. It encodes CASSLDRGIETQYF.

This clonotype was seen many times. The chain joins TRBV9 to TRBJ1-1, with D perhaps TRBD1 (6 bases). Germline lookup yields CDR1 SGDLS and CDR2 YYNGEE. This CDR3 comprises 14 residues. Trimming cost V 1 base and J 1 base, with 8 bases left between them. The CDR3 DNA sequence: TGTGCCAGCAGCGTAACACAGGGGAACACTGAAGCTTTCTTT. Its protein product is CASSVTQGNTEAFF. Filled out from reference TRBV9 and TRBJ1-1, the complete variable domain reads DSGVTQTPKHLITATGQRVTLRCSPRSGDLSVYWYQQSLDQGLQFLIQYYNGEERAKGNILERFSAQQFPDLHSELNLSSLELGDSALYFCASSVTQGNTEAFFGQGTRLTVV.

This clonotype was seen many times. This chain uses TRBV3-1 with TRBJ1-6, with TRBD1 matching 9 bases. CDR1 and CDR2 from the germline V gene are LGHDT and YNNKEL (reference sequence). Trimming cost V 2 bases and J 7 bases; bases outside gene matches: 6. CDR3 length: 16 residues. Written as DNA, the CDR3 is TGTGCCAGCAGCCAATCGTTACAGGGGGCGAATTCACCCCTCCACTTT. Protein sequence: CASSQSLQGANSPLHF.

About this clonotype itself: Its ends do not fully match the called genes, so a read error is possible. This chain connects TRBV7-9 to TRBJ2-1; the match to TRBD2 covers 10 bases. CDR1 and CDR2 (germline): SEHNR, FQNEAQ (reference sequence). The CDR3 runs 15 residues. Here the CDR3 reads CASSRGSGGALEQFF. The CDR3 DNA is TGCGCCAGCAGCCGGGGGAGCGGGGGGGCTTTGGAGCAGTTCTTC. The variable domain in full, completed from reference TRBV7-9 and TRBJ2-1, reads DTGVSQNPRHKITKRGQNVTFRCDPISEHNRLYWYRQTLGQGPEFLTYFQNEAQLEKSRLLSDRFSAERPKGSFSTLEIQRTEQGDSAMYLCASSRGSGGALEQFFGPGTRLTVL.

With regard to this clonotype: The CDR3 carries no conserved terminal phenylalanine or tryptophan, so it likely arises from a read error. The chain recombines TRBV3-1 with TRBJ2-7; a weak D match, TRBD2 (5 bases). The CDR3 runs to 15 residues. Looked up from germline, CDR1 is LGHDT and CDR2 is YNNKEL (reference sequence). V lost 1 base and J 2 bases, leaving 12 bases between the germline ends. CDR3 sequence (DNA): TGTGCCAGCAGCCAAGGCCTAGCAAGCACCTACGAGCAGTACTCC. Translating gives CASSQGLASTYEQYS.

J is TRBJ2-7 and V is TRBV6-2 or TRBV6-3, with 10 bases identical to TRBD2. The V and J ends lost 4 bases and 7 bases, in that order; junction bases with no gene match: 10. The CDR3 is made up of 15 amino acids. Germline values: CDR1 MNHEY, CDR2 SVGEGT. CDR3 amino acids: CASSSKREGPIEQYF. The CDR3 nucleotides read TGTGCCAGCAGTTCAAAGCGGGAGGGCCCGATAGAGCAGTACTTC.

This clonotype was observed a few times. This chain links TRBV13 with TRBJ2-5; 9 nucleotides agree with TRBD2. The CDR3 is made up of 14 amino acids. Germline loops: CDR1 PRHDT, CDR2 FYEKMQ (reference sequence). V trimming: 5 bases; J trimming: 5 bases; junction bases outside the gene matches: 6. DNA for the CDR3: TGTGCCAGCAGCCGGCGGGAGGGCCAGGAGACCCAGTACTTC. This gives the protein CASSRREGQETQYF.

This clonotype appeared many times. The chain is built from TRBV7-9 and TRBJ2-4; 7 nucleotides agree with TRBD1. With 4 bases clipped from V and 8 bases from J, the junction kept 17 bases outside the gene matches. The CDR3 is 17 amino acids. Germline V CDR1 and CDR2: SEHNR, FQNEAQ (reference sequence). The CDR3 loop reads CASSSDDLTGVADIQYF. DNA of the CDR3: TGTGCCAGCAGCTCGGATGACCTCACAGGGGTTGCGGACATTCAGTACTTC.

Of note for this clonotype: The CDR3 does not end in the conserved phenylalanine or tryptophan, so this is likely a read error. The rearrangement uses TRBV28 and TRBJ2-7, with 13 bases fitting TRBD2. V lost 5 bases and J lost 3; bases outside the gene matches: 4. The CDR3 consists of 15 residues. Germline V gene lookup returns CDR1 MDHEN and CDR2 SYDVKM. The chain's CDR3 is CASSGGLAGVYEQYS. The CDR3 DNA sequence: TGTGCCAGCAGTGGCGGACTAGCGGGAGTCTACGAGCAGTACTCC.

This chain joins TRBV6-1 and TRBJ2-7; 7 bases line up with TRBD2. The CDR3 runs 12 residues. Germline assignment: CDR1 MNHNS and CDR2 SASEGT. With 6 bases clipped from V and 3 bases from J, the junction kept 2 bases outside the gene matches. The CDR3 nucleotides are TGTGCCAGCAGGTGGGAGGGCTACGAGCAGTACTTC. As protein: CASRWEGYEQYF.

About this clonotype: No conserved phenylalanine or tryptophan is present at the end of the CDR3, so a read error is the likely explanation. The genes are TRBV3-1 and TRBJ1-3; 8 positions match TRBD1. The V gene end was trimmed by 3 bases and the J gene end by 0 bases; junction bases not matched to a gene: 1. The CDR3 covers 15 residues. Germline lookup yields CDR1 LGHDT and CDR2 YNNKEL (reference sequence). Here the CDR3 reads CASSQDRASGNTIYL. The CDR3, as DNA: TGTGCCAGCAGCCAGGACAGGGCCTCTGGAAACACCATATATCTT.

Ten or more counts support this clonotype. The chain employs TRBV29-1 and TRBJ2-5, with D perhaps TRBD2 (7 bases). The V gene's germline CDR1 is SQVTM and CDR2 ANQGSEA. Trimming took off 0 bases at V and 1 base at J, with 12 bases between the two ends. The CDR3 consists of 15 residues. This chain's CDR3 is CSVEDWGGAQETQYF. The CDR3 bases are TGCAGCGTTGAAGATTGGGGGGGGGCCCAAGAGACCCAGTACTTC.